The clone carrying this TCR beta chain was observed a few times. Its antigen is unknown. The method was immunoSEQ multiplex PCR; TCRdb's version includes in-frame clones alone and lacks a portion of them. This sample has about 1.1 million clones; roughly 80% occur once, and the top ten carry 0.89%. The data were taken from a study of shared clonotypes between healthy human individuals. Points from the study as a whole: A few donors held about 5.1% of naive CD4 clonotypes in common.

Sequences were obtained from memory CD4+ T cells from PBMCs. Subset: CD45RA-negative fraction. This receptor was identified in a man younger than 30 in good health. Some clones in this sample may be carry-over from other donors' samples.

CDR3 DNA sequence: TGTGCCAGCAGTGAAGTGCGGTACAGGGCGCAAGAGACCCAGTACTTC. As protein: CASSEVRYRAQETQYF. The chain links TRBV6-1 to TRBJ2-5; a possible D gene is TRBD1 (6 bases). Germline V gene lookup returns CDR1 MNHNS and CDR2 SASEGT. V shed 1 base and J shed 2 bases, with 14 bases lying between them. The CDR3 spans 16 residues.